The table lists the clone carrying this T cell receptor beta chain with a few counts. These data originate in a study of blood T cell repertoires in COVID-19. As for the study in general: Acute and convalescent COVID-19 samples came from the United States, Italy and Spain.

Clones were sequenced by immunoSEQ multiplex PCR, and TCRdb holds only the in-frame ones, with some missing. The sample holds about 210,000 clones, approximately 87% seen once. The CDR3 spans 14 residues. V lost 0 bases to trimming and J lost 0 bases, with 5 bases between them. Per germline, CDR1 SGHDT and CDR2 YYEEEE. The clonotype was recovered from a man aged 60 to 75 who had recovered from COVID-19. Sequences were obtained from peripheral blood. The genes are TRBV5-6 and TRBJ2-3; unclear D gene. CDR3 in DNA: TGTGCCAGCAGCTTGGACTGGAGCACAGATACGCAGTATTTT. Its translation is CASSLDWSTDTQYF.